These T cell receptor beta chains were read from a single sample in a study of blood T cell repertoires in COVID-19. Sequencing used immunoSEQ multiplex PCR; TCRdb keeps in-frame clones, though not all of them. The data hold some 21,000 clones, with roughly 75% observed a single time. Sequencing input: peripheral blood. The receptor source for this set is a man in his sixties with active COVID-19. Both conserved end residues are part of each CDR3. A D gene is named only where the DNA matches it firmly. Clone size is not always given. Where it is, it says once, few, many or a class for expanded clones.

abundance	d_gene	v_gene	j_gene	CDR3aa
once	-	TRBV5-1	TRBJ2-3	CASSSPPSDTQYF
once	-	TRBV7-2	TRBJ2-2	CASSLLDSPLLFF
-	-	TRBV28	TRBJ1-4	CASRSPGQGHEKLFF
-	TRBD1	TRBV18	TRBJ2-7	CASSRGQGGFEQYF
-	TRBD2	TRBV19	TRBJ2-1	CASSLSTSGSSYNEQFF
-	-	TRBV28	TRBJ2-5	CASSRAQGRVRPQETQYF
few	-	TRBV6-5	TRBJ2-5	CASSYSIGGTQYF
-	-	TRBV23-1	TRBJ2-2	CASKVRQNTGELFF
-	-	TRBV7-8	TRBJ2-2	CASSLVGGTRELFF
-	-	TRBV14	TRBJ2-7	CASSQAYYEQYF
-	-	TRBV2	TRBJ2-1	CASSEVASRQFF
-	TRBD2	TRBV3-1/TRBV3-2	TRBJ2-1	CASSQFHFGVLERGAEQFF
-	TRBD1	TRBV5-6	TRBJ2-7	CASSLDRTGGTGGNEQYF
-	TRBD2	TRBV4-1	TRBJ2-3	CASSQEASGWATDTQYF
-	TRBD2	TRBV5-5	TRBJ2-3	CASSGGLAGGPGDTQYF
-	TRBD1	TRBV9	TRBJ2-7	CASSVASDRVNEQYF
-	TRBD2	TRBV3-1/TRBV3-2	TRBJ2-7	CASSQGGASGRAHEQYF
-	-	TRBV6-6	TRBJ2-7	CASSYDYLGEQYF
medium-sized	-	TRBV6-1	TRBJ1-1	CASSDRGEAFF
-	TRBD2	TRBV11-2	TRBJ2-1	CASSLDGSTSDSSYNEQFF
few	TRBD2	TRBV7-8	TRBJ2-7	CASSPRASGVGEQYF
-	-	TRBV6-6	TRBJ2-5	CASSSAQGAGRETQYF
-	TRBD2	TRBV9	TRBJ2-2	CASSVGPGLATSRELFF
-	-	TRBV6-5	TRBJ2-2	CASKFGLPSGELFF
once	-	TRBV18	TRBJ2-1	CTGAGRNEQFF
-	TRBD2	TRBV9	TRBJ2-1	CASSPRGLAGVHEQFF
-	-	TRBV21-1	TRBJ1-1	CASSNILNTEAFF
-	TRBD1	TRBV5-8	TRBJ2-7	CASRFGTGGTYEQYF
-	TRBD1	TRBV19	TRBJ2-4	CARGQGSKNIQYF
-	-	TRBV19	TRBJ1-1	CASSTGRDKFSPEAFF
-	TRBD2	TRBV6-1	TRBJ2-3	CASSELAGEGNTQYF
once	-	TRBV5-1	TRBJ2-3	CASSLERTDTQYF
-	-	TRBV11-2	TRBJ2-1	CASSLNRDFPLKQFF
once	TRBD2	TRBV5-1	TRBJ2-7	CASSPLTSGDPRTYEQYF
medium-sized	-	TRBV6-6	TRBJ1-1	CASSYSDREAFF
-	-	TRBV6-2/TRBV6-3	TRBJ1-3	CASSRRPGGGNTIYF
-	-	TRBV11-2	TRBJ1-1	CASSQQGNTEAFF
-	TRBD1	TRBV7-9	TRBJ2-7	CASRSTGDEQYF
few	-	TRBV27	TRBJ2-4	CASRQGSTSGNIQYF
-	-	TRBV15	TRBJ1-1	CATSRAGTYNTEAFF
-	TRBD1	TRBV5-4	TRBJ2-7	CASSSPPGQGGYEQYF
-	TRBD2	TRBV3-1/TRBV3-2	TRBJ2-5	CASSHSSGQETQYF
once	-	TRBV15	TRBJ1-2	CATSRPYQGIYGYTF
-	TRBD2	TRBV6-5	TRBJ2-5	CASSWAGAGETQYF